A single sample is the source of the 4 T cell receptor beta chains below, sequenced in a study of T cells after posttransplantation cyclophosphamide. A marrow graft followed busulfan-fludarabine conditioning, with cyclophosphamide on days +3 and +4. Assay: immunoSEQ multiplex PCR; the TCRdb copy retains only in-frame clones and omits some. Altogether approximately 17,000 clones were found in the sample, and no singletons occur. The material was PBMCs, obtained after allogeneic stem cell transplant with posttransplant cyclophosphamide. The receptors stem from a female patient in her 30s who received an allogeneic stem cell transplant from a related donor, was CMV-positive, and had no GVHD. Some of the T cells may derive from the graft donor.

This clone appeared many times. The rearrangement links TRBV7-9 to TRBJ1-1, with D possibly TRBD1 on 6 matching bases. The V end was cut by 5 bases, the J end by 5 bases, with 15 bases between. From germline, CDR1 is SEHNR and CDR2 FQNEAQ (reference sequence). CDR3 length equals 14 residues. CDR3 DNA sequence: TGTGCCAGCAGCGAAGAGGGGGTAGGGACTGAAGCTTTCTTT. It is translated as CASSEEGVGTEAFF.

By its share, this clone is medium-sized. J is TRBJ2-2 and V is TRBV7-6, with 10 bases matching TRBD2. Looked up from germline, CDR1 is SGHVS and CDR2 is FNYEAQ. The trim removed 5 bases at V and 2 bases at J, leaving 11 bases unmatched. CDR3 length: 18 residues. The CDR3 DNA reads TGTGCCAGCAGCCCCGGCCTCTCTAGCGGGAGAAACACCGGGGAGCTGTTTTTT. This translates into CASSPGLSSGRNTGELFF.

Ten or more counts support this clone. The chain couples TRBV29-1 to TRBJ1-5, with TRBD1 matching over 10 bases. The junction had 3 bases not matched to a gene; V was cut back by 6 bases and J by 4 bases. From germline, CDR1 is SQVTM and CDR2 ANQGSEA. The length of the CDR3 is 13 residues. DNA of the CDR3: TGCAGCGTCAGGACAGGGGGGAATCAGCCCCAGCATTTT. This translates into CSVRTGGNQPQHF.

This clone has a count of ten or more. CDR3 in DNA: TGTGCCAGCAGTGACTCGACAGGCCGAGCGGCCACCGGGGAGCTGTTTTTT. Encoded protein: CASSDSTGRAATGELFF. The chain uses TRBV6-4 and TRBJ2-2; D is possibly TRBD1 (6 bases). Germline assignment: CDR1 MRHNA and CDR2 SNTAGT. The CDR3 runs 17 residues. V lost 0 bases and J lost 4, with 15 bases in between.